This T cell receptor (beta chain) originates from a study of cytomegalovirus exposure and HLA in healthy donors. Points from the study as a whole: For TCR beta chains, V- and J-gene trimming was later linked to a missense DCLRE1C variant.

On this clone itself: Its antigen is undetermined.

The junction had 5 bases not matched to a gene; V was cut back by 4 bases and J by 3 bases. Germline CDR1 and CDR2: MNHEY and SMNVEV (reference sequence). This CDR3 has 14 amino acids. Both 60 Vbeta primers and 13 Jbeta primers went into the PCR. Sequencing was performed with immunoSEQ multiplex PCR; in TCRdb, only in-frame clones are kept and a portion is missing. This sample has about 200,000 clones, with roughly 90% found just once. This TCR derives from a woman between 25 and 40 years old in good health and CMV-seronegative. This sequence joins TRBV27 and TRBJ1-2, with 7 nucleotides matching TRBD1. Material for sequencing was PBMCs. CDR3 coding DNA: TGTGCCAGCAGTTCCCGACAGGGACACTATGGCTACACCTTC. Its protein is CASSSRQGHYGYTF.